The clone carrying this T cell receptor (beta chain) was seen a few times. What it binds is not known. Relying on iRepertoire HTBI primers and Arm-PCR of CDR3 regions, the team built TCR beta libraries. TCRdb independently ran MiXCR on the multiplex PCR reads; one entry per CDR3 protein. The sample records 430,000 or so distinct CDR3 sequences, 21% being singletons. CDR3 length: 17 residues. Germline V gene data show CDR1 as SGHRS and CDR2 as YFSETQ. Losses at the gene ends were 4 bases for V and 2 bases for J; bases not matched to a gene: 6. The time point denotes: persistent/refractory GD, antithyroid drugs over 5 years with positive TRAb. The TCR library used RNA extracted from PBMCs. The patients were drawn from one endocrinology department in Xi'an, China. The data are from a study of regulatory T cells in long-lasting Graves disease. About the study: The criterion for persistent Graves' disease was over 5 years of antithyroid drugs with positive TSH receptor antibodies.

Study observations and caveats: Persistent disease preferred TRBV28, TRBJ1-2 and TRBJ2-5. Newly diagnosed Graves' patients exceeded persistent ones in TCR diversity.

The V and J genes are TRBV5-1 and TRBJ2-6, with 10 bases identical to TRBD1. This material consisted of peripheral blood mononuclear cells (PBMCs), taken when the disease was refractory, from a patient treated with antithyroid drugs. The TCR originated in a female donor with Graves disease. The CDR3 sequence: CASSRGQGIAGANVLTF. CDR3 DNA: TGCGCCAGCAGCAGGGGACAGGGGATCGCTGGGGCCAACGTCCTGACTTTC. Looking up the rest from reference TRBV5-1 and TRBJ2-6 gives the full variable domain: KAGVTQTPRYLIKTRGQQVTLSCSPISGHRSVSWYQQTPGQGLQFLFEYFSETQRNKGNFPGRFSGRQFSNSRSEMNVSTLELGDSALYLCASSRGQGIAGANVLTFGAGSRLTVL.